In its sample, the clone carrying this T cell receptor beta chain was seen a few times. Its specificity is not known. Every donor gave ten milliliters of peripheral blood. Every sample yielded at least 6.5 million isolated PBMCs. This specimen comes from a study of blood T cells in healthy people across ages. The CDR3 covers 13 residues. V gave up 6 bases and J gave up 9 bases, with 15 bases separating them. The germline gives CDR1 SGHVS, CDR2 FNYEAQ. Next came a second PCR, run for about 6 to 12 cycles, which used a sample-barcoded 5' primer along with a J-beta primer mix. MiXCR, run by TCRdb on the 5' RACE reads, gives a single entry per CDR3 protein. The table includes approximately 1.5 million distinct CDR3 sequences, about 35% detected once. The study's findings and limits: Unsorted PBMCs prevented conclusive naive versus antigen-experienced comparison. Higher diversity and more naive CD4+ cells were features of long-lived donors, compared to aged donors.

What was sequenced was blood. This chain joins TRBV7-6 and TRBJ2-1; weak D call: TRBD2 (6 bases). The TCR comes from a woman in her thirties in good health. The CDR3 DNA follows: TGTGCCAGCAGTTTTGGATTGCGGGGTGAGCAGTTCTTC. Its translation is CASSFGLRGEQFF.